This T cell receptor beta chain was identified in a study of shared clonotypes between healthy human individuals. At the level of the study: A couple of women and three men aged 18 to 49 made up the donors.

How the authors handled the data: In the immunoSEQ data, sequences were junction-only and lacked quality scores, so filtering differed. The protocol was immunoSEQ multiplex PCR, while the TCRdb copy is restricted to in-frame clones and leaves out a portion. Clone size and V and J calls were adopted from that table, with D and trimming inferred from the DNA. Of some 2,500,000 clones listed, under 95% are singletons. J was trimmed by 5 bases and V by 8 bases; bases with no gene match: 8. Looked up from germline, CDR1 is MNHEY and CDR2 is SMNVEV (reference sequence). The CDR3 sequence is 14 residues long.

The specimen sequenced was naive CD4+ T cells from PBMCs. Subset indicated: CD45RA+ positively selected. The chain recombines TRBV27 with TRBJ1-2; 10 positions agree with TRBD1. This TCR came from a man younger than 30 in good health. Some clones in this sample may be carry-over from other donors' samples. The CDR3 here is CASGRQGASYGYTF. Here the CDR3 DNA reads TGTGCCAGCGGACGACAGGGGGCTTCATATGGCTACACCTTC.